This T cell receptor beta chain was recorded in a study of T cells in Graves' hyperthyroidism and ophthalmopathy. Germline V gives CDR1 LGHNA, CDR2 YSLEER. This CDR3 has 15 residues. Germline trimming cut 0 bases from V and 7 bases from J; bases unmatched to any gene: 7. This clonotype showed up many times. Amplification yielded TCR beta CDR3 regions, with RNA transcripts as the source. TCR CDR3 underwent first-round RT-PCR with the HTBI primer set. TCRdb fed the multiplex PCR reads into MiXCR, producing one record per CDR3 protein. The sample lists about 360,000 distinct CDR3 sequences, approximately 13% seen once, with roughly 9.2% in the top ten.

This TCR came from a woman in her late teens or twenties with Graves' hyperthyroidism. The rearrangement uses TRBV4-3 and TRBJ1-2; 8 nucleotides line up with TRBD1. Sequenced sample: blood. The CDR3 DNA reads TGCGCCAGCAGCCAAGATCAGGGGGCAGGAGGTGGCTACACCTTC. Its protein product is CASSQDQGAGGGYTF.